Shown below are 30 T cell receptor beta chains from a single sample sequenced in a study of CD8 T cells in Susac syndrome. With random hexamers, reverse transcription was performed on roughly 0.5 to 1 ug of RNA. TCRdb passed the immunoSEQ multiplex PCR reads through MiXCR, listing each CDR3 protein once. The sample lists 180,000 or so distinct CDR3 sequences; around 94% were seen once. The sample was CD4+ T cells from PBMCs. These TCRs come from a human donor in good health.

The chain joins TRBV2 to TRBJ2-7, with D possibly matching TRBD1 (6 bases). Germline CDR1 reads SNHLY; CDR2 reads FYNNEI. V lost 5 bases, J lost 5 bases, and 10 bases lay in between. The CDR3 consists of 12 residues. CDR3: CASSRQVHEQYF. CDR3 nucleotide sequence: TGTGCCAGCAGTCGACAGGTCCACGAGCAGTACTTC.

This chain joins TRBV23-1 and TRBJ2-7; 9 bases align to TRBD1. TRBV23-1 is labeled an ORF, and its function is uncertain. V was pared by 4 bases and J by 2 bases, with 12 bases of the junction left unmatched. CDR3 length: 17 residues. For the CDR3, the DNA is TGCGCCAGCAGTCCGAAACAGGGGGCCCTTCCACCCTACGAGCAGTACTTC. Protein: CASSPKQGALPPYEQYF.

The chain combines TRBV29-1 with TRBJ1-5, with a tentative D call TRBD1 (5 bases). CDR1 SQVTM and CDR2 ANQGSEA come from the germline V gene. V dropped 4 bases and J dropped 6 bases, with 13 bases sitting between them. The CDR3 spans 13 residues. The CDR3 nucleotides read TGCAGCGTTGGAGCAGGGTTTGGTCAGCCCCAGCATTTT. Protein product: CSVGAGFGQPQHF. Variable domain in full (rest from reference TRBV29-1 and TRBJ1-5): SAVISQKPSRDICQRGTSLTIQCQVDSQVTMMFWYRQQPGQSLTLIATANQGSEATYESGFVIDKFPISRPNLTFSTLTVSNMSPEDSSIYLCSVGAGFGQPQHFGDGTRLSIL.

This chain links TRBV4-3 with TRBJ1-6; 7 bases are a match to TRBD1. Germline CDR1 reads LGHNA; CDR2 reads YSLEER. With 4 bases clipped from V and 9 bases from J, the junction kept 6 bases outside the gene matches. This CDR3 comprises 14 residues. In DNA form, the CDR3 reads TGCGCCAGCAGCCCGGGAACAGGGGTTTCACCCCTCCACTTT. Protein product: CASSPGTGVSPLHF.

This clonotype was recorded once. The chain uses TRBV20-1 and TRBJ2-7; D remains ambiguous. Deletions cut 4 bases from V and 3 bases from J, with 13 bases between. This CDR3 contains 13 residues. CDR1 DFQATT and CDR2 SNEGSKA come from the germline V gene (reference sequence). CDR3 DNA: TGCAGTGCTAACCCCGGACCGAGCTACGAGCAGTACTTC. Its translation is CSANPGPSYEQYF.

The chain joins TRBV29-1 to TRBJ1-1, with D uncertain. V was clipped by 5 bases and J by 8 bases, with 12 bases between them. Germline V lookup: CDR1 SQVTM, CDR2 ANQGSEA. The CDR3 length is 11 residues. The CDR3 region has the DNA TGCAGCGTTCGGGTTGTTACCGAAGCTTTCTTT. Protein sequence: CSVRVVTEAFF.

The V gene is TRBV7-3, the J gene TRBJ1-2; 8 nucleotides align to TRBD1. CDR3 length: 13 residues. V lost 5 bases, J lost 7 bases, and 6 bases stayed unmatched. Germline loops: CDR1 SGHTA, CDR2 FQGTGA. The CDR3 sequence: CASSPGQGGGYTF. CDR3 coding DNA: TGTGCCAGCAGCCCCGGACAGGGCGGTGGCTACACCTTC.

This chain uses TRBV7-2 with TRBJ1-2, with TRBD1 matching 7 bases. The CDR3 has 15 amino acids. Trimming at V came to 1 base and at J to 2 bases, leaving 4 bases not matched to a gene. The germline gives CDR1 SGHTA, CDR2 FQGNSA. CDR3 loop: CASSLGQGRNYGYTF. CDR3 in DNA: TGTGCCAGCAGCTTAGGACAGGGACGCAACTATGGCTACACCTTC.

The chain recombines TRBV7-2 with TRBJ2-3, with D perhaps TRBD2 (6 bases). The CDR3 totals 16 residues. In germline, CDR1 is SGHTA, CDR2 FQGNSA. Trimming shortened V by 3 bases and J by 2 bases, and 15 bases separated the two germline ends. In DNA form, the CDR3 reads TGTGCCAGCAGCTTGTCGACTAGTCGCCTCACAGATACGCAGTATTTT. Its translation is CASSLSTSRLTDTQYF.

The chain links TRBV3-1 to TRBJ1-1; possibly TRBD1 for D (6 bases). V gave up 1 base and J gave up 12 bases, with 12 bases separating them. The CDR3 spans 12 residues. CDR1 LGHDT and CDR2 YNNKEL come from the germline V gene (reference sequence). This CDR3 reads CASSQGQGLPFF. In DNA, the CDR3 is TGTGCCAGCAGCCAAGGGCAGGGGTTACCTTTCTTT. Looking up the rest from reference TRBV3-1 and TRBJ1-1 gives the full variable domain: DTAVSQTPKYLVTQMGNDKSIKCEQNLGHDTMYWYKQDSKKFLKIMFSYNNKELIINETVPNRFSPKSPDKAHLNLHINSLELGDSAVYFCASSQGQGLPFFGQGTRLTVV.

The chain recombines TRBV30 with TRBJ2-7, with D possibly TRBD2 on 6 matching bases. The germline V gene encodes CDR1 GTSNPN and CDR2 SVGIG (reference sequence). The CDR3 is 14 amino acids. V was cut by 3 bases and J by 6 bases, with 18 bases left in between. CDR3 DNA: TGTGCCTGGAGGGCGGGAAGTCTTGCTAGCGAGCAGTACTTC. It is translated as CAWRAGSLASEQYF.

The count of this clonotype is one. The chain has TRBV6-2 or TRBV6-3 and TRBJ2-2; 7 bases align to TRBD1. The trim removed 5 bases at V and 7 bases at J, leaving 7 bases unmatched. The CDR3 loop spans 14 amino acids. Germline V lookup: CDR1 MNHEY, CDR2 SVGEGT. For the CDR3, the DNA is TGTGCCAGCAGTGACCGGACAGGACGCGGGGAGCTGTTTTTT. This codes for CASSDRTGRGELFF.

This chain's CDR3 is CATRRPSGETQYF. CDR3 nucleotides: TGTGCCACCAGGCGACCGTCAGGGGAGACCCAGTACTTC. This sequence joins TRBV2 and TRBJ2-5, with D maybe TRBD1 (5 bases). Trimming took 10 bases from V and 5 from J, leaving 17 bases between them. This CDR3 has 13 residues. Germline CDR1 SNHLY, CDR2 FYNNEI.

This clonotype appeared a single time. This sequence joins TRBV4-3 and TRBJ1-6; D remains ambiguous. V lost 3 bases and J lost 0, with 27 bases in between. The germline V gene has CDR1 LGHNA and CDR2 YSLEER. This CDR3 comprises 22 residues. This CDR3 reads CASSQDYLAVLERSSYNSPLHF. The CDR3 DNA is TGCGCCAGCAGCCAGGATTACCTAGCAGTGCTCGAAAGGAGCTCCTATAATTCACCCCTCCACTTT.

The genes are TRBV29-1 and TRBJ2-3; D is ambiguous. Trimming removed 7 bases from V and 3 bases from J, with 14 bases in between. Germline loops: CDR1 SQVTM, CDR2 ANQGSEA. CDR3 size: 13 residues. The CDR3 reads CSATLDGTDTQYF. For the CDR3, the DNA is TGCAGCGCCACGCTCGACGGAACAGATACGCAGTATTTT.

The J gene is TRBJ2-7, the V gene TRBV27; D uncertain. Germline V gene data show CDR1 as MNHEY and CDR2 as SMNVEV (reference sequence). The V and J ends lost 3 bases and 6 bases respectively, with 12 bases between them. The CDR3 is 13 amino acids. DNA for the CDR3: TGTGCCAGCAGTTTTCTCCCCGTTGGCGAGCAGTACTTC. Protein: CASSFLPVGEQYF.

The chain is built from TRBV15 and TRBJ2-2, with D unresolved. This CDR3 is 13 amino acids long. Germline CDR1 LNHNV, CDR2 YYDKDF (reference sequence). V was cut by 4 bases and J by 2 bases, with 5 bases left in between. CDR3 coding DNA: TGTGCCACCAGCACAACCAACACCGGGGAGCTGTTTTTT. Translated, it gives CATSTTNTGELFF.

This clonotype showed up just once. This rearrangement joins TRBV14 to TRBJ2-7, with unresolved D. This CDR3 is 13 amino acids long. CDR1 is SGHDN and CDR2 is FVKESK in the germline V gene. The V end was cut by 1 base, the J end by 6 bases, with 10 bases between. CDR3 nucleotide sequence: TGTGCCAGCAGCCAAGTTCGGGTTTCCGAGCAGTACTTC. Translation gives CASSQVRVSEQYF.

V and J are TRBV7-9 and TRBJ1-4; 7 nucleotides agree with TRBD1. The CDR3 spans 15 residues. Looked up from germline, CDR1 is SEHNR and CDR2 is FQNEAQ (reference sequence). J gave up 8 bases and V 5 bases, and 11 bases lay outside the gene matches. CDR3 protein: CASSRQGGSDEKLFF. In nucleotides, the CDR3 is TGTGCCAGCAGCCGACAGGGTGGCAGTGACGAAAAACTGTTTTTT.

The V and J genes are TRBV20-1 and TRBJ2-5; D call uncertain. In germline, CDR1 is DFQATT, CDR2 SNEGSKA (reference sequence). The V end lost 3 bases, the J end lost 0 bases, and 5 bases lay between the germline ends. This CDR3 comprises 12 residues. As DNA, the CDR3 is TGCAGTGCTAGGGGTTACCAAGAGACCCAGTACTTC. Protein: CSARGYQETQYF.

The chain has TRBV30 and TRBJ1-2; D not certain. Germline CDR1 GTSNPN, CDR2 SVGIG (reference sequence). Trimming cost V 3 bases and J 3 bases, with 20 bases left between them. The CDR3 is 16 residues long. The CDR3 loop is CAWSRAGSGSYYGYTF. In nucleotides, the CDR3 is TGTGCCTGGAGCCGCGCGGGGTCCGGGAGCTACTATGGCTACACCTTC.

CDR3 loop: CASSTDYQETQYF. In nucleotides, the CDR3 is TGTGCCAGCTCAACAGATTACCAAGAGACCCAGTACTTC. This chain connects TRBV18 to TRBJ2-5; D ambiguous. This CDR3 spans 13 amino acids. Germline V gene lookup returns CDR1 KGHSH and CDR2 LQKENI. With 5 bases removed from V and 0 bases from J, the gap between germline ends came to 7 bases. The full variable domain, with the rest looked up from reference TRBV18 and TRBJ2-5, is NAGVMQNPRHLVRRRGQEARLRCSPMKGHSHVYWYRQLPEEGLKFMVYLQKENIIDESGMPKERFSAEFPKEGPSILRIQQVVRGDSAAYFCASSTDYQETQYFGPGTRLLVL.

The chain employs TRBV29-1 and TRBJ2-5; 7 nucleotides line up with TRBD1. The CDR3 spans 14 residues. Trimming took 1 base from V and 4 from J; bases not matched to a gene: 6. Germline V lookup: CDR1 SQVTM, CDR2 ANQGSEA. CDR3 in amino acids: CSVEGQGLVETQYF. CDR3 coding DNA: TGCAGCGTTGAAGGACAGGGCTTAGTAGAGACCCAGTACTTC.

The chain links TRBV9 to TRBJ2-2; D is perhaps TRBD1 or TRBD2 (5 bases each). The germline V gene encodes CDR1 SGDLS and CDR2 YYNGEE. The CDR3 runs to 13 residues. The V gene lost 7 bases and the J gene lost 3 bases, with 10 bases spanning the gap. The CDR3 reads CASARGDTGELFF. The CDR3 DNA reads TGTGCCAGCGCACGAGGGGACACCGGGGAGCTGTTTTTT.

This rearrangement joins TRBV29-1 to TRBJ2-7; no clear D gene. The V end was cut by 5 bases, the J end by 2 bases, with 10 bases between. The CDR3 has 12 residues. The germline CDR1 and CDR2 sequences are SQVTM and ANQGSEA. The CDR3 coding sequence is TGCAGCGTTATGTCAGGCGCCTACGAGCAGTACTTC. It translates to CSVMSGAYEQYF.

CDR3 amino acids: CASSVIQETQYF. CDR3 coding DNA: TGTGCCAGCAGTGTAATACAAGAGACCCAGTACTTC. The chain uses TRBV12-3 or TRBV12-4 and TRBJ2-5; D remains unclear. Deletions cut 5 bases from V and 2 bases from J, with 6 bases between. The CDR3 is 12 residues long.

The chain uses TRBV15 and TRBJ2-7, with D possibly being TRBD2 (7 bases). Deletions cut 7 bases from V and 6 bases from J, with 19 bases between. The CDR3 is 14 residues long. The germline V gene encodes CDR1 LNHNV and CDR2 YYDKDF (reference sequence). The CDR3 DNA reads TGTGCCACCACTGAACAGGGAGGGCCCGGCGAGCAGTACTTC. Protein: CATTEQGGPGEQYF.

This chain connects TRBV20-1 to TRBJ2-3, with D possibly TRBD1 on 5 matching bases. This CDR3 contains 15 residues. V was clipped by 1 base and J by 3 bases, with 14 bases between them. Germline V gives CDR1 DFQATT, CDR2 SNEGSKA (reference sequence). The CDR3 DNA sequence: TGCAGTGCTAGAGGGGGCAGGGTGTGGACAGATACGCAGTATTTT. Encoded protein: CSARGGRVWTDTQYF.

The chain carries TRBV2 and TRBJ1-2, with D unresolved. This CDR3 is built from 13 residues. The germline CDR1 and CDR2 sequences are SNHLY and FYNNEI. Deletions cut 8 bases from V and 5 bases from J, with 15 bases between. The CDR3 DNA reads as TGTGCCAGCCCCGGGAGCTCTGGGTATGGCTACACCTTC. This encodes CASPGSSGYGYTF.

There are a few counts of this clonotype. The V call is TRBV9, the J call TRBJ2-2; D is unclear. With 0 bases removed from V and 1 base from J, the gap between germline ends came to 4 bases. CDR1 is SGDLS and CDR2 is YYNGEE in the germline V gene. There are 14 residues in the CDR3. CDR3 DNA: TGTGCCAGCAGCGTAGGCCAGAACACCGGGGAGCTGTTTTTT. This translates into CASSVGQNTGELFF.